This T cell receptor (beta chain) was recorded in a study of technical replicates of blood from four donors. Generated by immunoSEQ multiplex PCR, the TCRdb table keeps only in-frame clones and is missing some. Here the sample spans 45,000 to 60,000 clones, just under 95% being singletons. The CDR3 totals 14 residues. Germline V gives CDR1 MNHEY, CDR2 SVGAGI. J gave up 7 bases and V 4 bases, and 8 bases lay outside the gene matches. This TCR came from a human donor in good health. Some clones in this sample may be carry-over from other donors' samples. The chain uses TRBV6-5 and TRBJ2-7; 9 bases match TRBD2. Material: PBMCs. The CDR3: CASSSAGGRREQYF. DNA of the CDR3: TGTGCCAGCAGTTCTGCGGGGGGGCGTCGGGAGCAGTACTTC.